Listed here are 23 T cell receptor beta chains from one sample, sequenced in a study of T cell repertoires in cytomegalovirus infection. TCRdb ran MiXCR on the reads and lists one entry per CDR3 protein. The sample includes under 150,000 distinct CDR3 sequences, 8% to 9% seen only once; the top ten take around 9.1%. Sequenced sample: PBMCs. The receptors were sampled from a human donor in good health (CMV status not recorded). Some clones in this sample may be carry-over from other donors' samples.

This clonotype was recorded at least ten times. The chain recombines TRBV12-3 or TRBV12-4 with TRBJ2-2; TRBD1 is a possible D gene (5 bases). This CDR3 comprises 14 residues. V gave up 3 bases and J gave up 2 bases, with 7 bases separating them. CDR3 nucleotides: TGTGCCAGCAGTTTCCAGGGTAACACCGGGGAGCTGTTTTTT. This translates into CASSFQGNTGELFF.

J is TRBJ2-5 and V is TRBV2; D not resolved. CDR1 is SNHLY, CDR2 FYNNEI, per germline. V lost 8 bases to trimming and J lost 3 bases, with 19 bases between them. This CDR3 has 15 residues. CDR3 residues: CASSPPPGQKETQYF. CDR3 sequence (DNA): TGTGCCAGCTCGCCCCCCCCGGGCCAAAAAGAGACCCAGTACTTC.

This clonotype was observed a few times. V and J are TRBV5-1 and TRBJ2-5; D gene uncertain. Germline assignment: CDR1 SGHRS and CDR2 YFSETQ. This CDR3 spans 14 amino acids. The V end lost 0 bases, the J end lost 5 bases, and 11 bases lay between the germline ends. DNA for the CDR3: TGCGCCAGCAGCTTGGGCAGTCCTCGGGAGACCCAGTACTTC. It is translated as CASSLGSPRETQYF. The entire variable domain, with the rest obtained from reference TRBV5-1 and TRBJ2-5, is as follows: KAGVTQTPRYLIKTRGQQVTLSCSPISGHRSVSWYQQTPGQGLQFLFEYFSETQRNKGNFPGRFSGRQFSNSRSEMNVSTLELGDSALYLCASSLGSPRETQYFGPGTRLLVL.

The sample holds many counts of this clonotype. The chain recombines TRBV19 with TRBJ1-3; D is unresolved. Germline-derived CDR1 and CDR2 are LNHDA and SQIVND (reference sequence). Between the trimmed V and J ends, which lost 8 bases and 2 bases, there was a span of 16 bases. The CDR3 is 15 amino acids. Here the CDR3 DNA reads TGTGCCAGTGGACTCGACGCGGCGCCTGGAAACACCATATATTTT. Translated, it gives CASGLDAAPGNTIYF.

In this sample, this clonotype turned up many times. The rearrangement joins TRBV7-2 to TRBJ1-2; a weak D match, TRBD1 (5 bases). With 5 bases removed from V and 6 bases from J, the gap between germline ends came to 19 bases. Germline assignment: CDR1 SGHTA and CDR2 FQGNSA. This CDR3 region has 15 residues. The CDR3 is CASSPQPQGMDGYTF. The CDR3 nucleotides read TGTGCCAGCAGCCCCCAGCCCCAGGGTATGGATGGCTACACCTTC.

This clonotype was seen repeatedly, ten times or more. The rearrangement links TRBV5-5 to TRBJ1-2; D unresolved. V shed 3 bases and J shed 7 bases, with 13 bases lying between them. In germline, CDR1 is SGHKS, CDR2 YYEKEE (reference sequence). The CDR3 covers 13 residues. CDR3 nucleotide sequence: TGTGCCAGCAGCTCTGGAGTGGGATTTGGCTACACCTTC. Translated, it gives CASSSGVGFGYTF.

The chain combines TRBV28 with TRBJ1-5; unclear D gene. V was shortened by 4 bases and J by 3 bases, with 7 bases between the two germline ends. Germline CDR1 and CDR2: MDHEN and SYDVKM. This CDR3 comprises 13 residues. This CDR3 is CASSWGLNQPQHF. CDR3 nucleotide sequence: TGTGCCAGCAGTTGGGGTCTCAATCAGCCCCAGCATTTT.

The genes are TRBV20-1 and TRBJ2-3; 7 bases match TRBD1. The V gene end was trimmed by 6 bases and the J gene end by 3 bases; junction bases not matched to a gene: 6. The CDR3 has 13 residues. Germline CDR1 DFQATT, CDR2 SNEGSKA (reference sequence). CDR3 bases: TGCAGTGCCGTACAGGGGCGGACAGATACGCAGTATTTT. As protein: CSAVQGRTDTQYF.

Many counts were recorded for this clonotype. The V call is TRBV12-3 or TRBV12-4, the J call TRBJ2-5, with D maybe TRBD2 (5 bases). V lost 6 bases and J 7 bases, leaving 9 bases between the germline ends. The CDR3 runs 11 residues. CDR3 loop: CASSLAGTQYF. The CDR3 nucleotides read TGTGCCAGCAGCCTGGCGGGGACCCAGTACTTC.

This clonotype was observed at least ten times. V gene TRBV19 combines with J gene TRBJ2-3, with D possibly TRBD1 on 6 matching bases. The CDR3 runs 13 residues. Trimming left V 9 bases short and J 3 bases short, with 13 bases between. CDR1 is LNHDA, CDR2 SQIVND, per germline (reference sequence). The chain's CDR3 is CASGAGETDTQYF. CDR3 sequence (DNA): TGTGCCAGCGGGGCAGGGGAGACAGATACGCAGTATTTT.

This clonotype was observed a few times. The V call is TRBV2, the J call TRBJ2-7; D might be TRBD1 (6 bases). The CDR3 totals 14 residues. Germline-derived CDR1 and CDR2 are SNHLY and FYNNEI. The ends were cut back, 3 bases at V and 2 bases at J, with 11 bases in the middle. In DNA form, the CDR3 reads TGTGCCAGCAGTGAGCTCAGGGGCACCTACGAGCAGTACTTC. Amino acid sequence: CASSELRGTYEQYF.

This clonotype was counted ten times or more. J is TRBJ2-1 and V is TRBV6-1, with 11 bases aligning to TRBD2. After removal of 2 bases from V and 6 bases from J, the junction contained 6 bases not matched to a gene. The CDR3 is made up of 16 amino acids. CDR1 MNHNS and CDR2 SASEGT come from the germline V gene. In nucleotides, the CDR3 is TGTGCCAGCAGTGAAACAATAGCGGGGGGGGTCAATGAGCAGTTCTTC. Its translation: CASSETIAGGVNEQFF.

This clonotype was seen ten or more times. The rearrangement uses TRBV19 and TRBJ1-5; 7 bases fit TRBD1. The CDR3 consists of 14 residues. The V gene's germline CDR1 is LNHDA and CDR2 SQIVND (reference sequence). Germline trimming cut 7 bases from V and 3 bases from J; bases unmatched to any gene: 6. The CDR3 DNA reads TGTGCCAGTAACGACAGGGATTACAATCAGCCCCAGCATTTT. It is translated as CASNDRDYNQPQHF.

The chain joins TRBV6-5 to TRBJ2-3; D remains unclear. V lost 6 bases to trimming and J lost 4 bases, with 14 bases between them. The CDR3 consists of 14 residues. CDR1 and CDR2 (germline): MNHEY, SVGAGI. The CDR3 DNA follows: TGTGCCAGCAGCCTACAAGGGTTCCCAGATACGCAGTATTTT. Encoded protein: CASSLQGFPDTQYF.

This clonotype was counted at least ten times. The chain couples TRBV20-1 to TRBJ1-5; D not resolved. Trimming removed 6 bases at V and 6 bases at J, with 15 bases between. There are 13 residues in the CDR3. From germline, CDR1 is DFQATT and CDR2 SNEGSKA (reference sequence). The CDR3 DNA reads as TGCAGTGCCGGGCGTGGTGGGCGTCAGCCCCAGCATTTT. Translating it yields CSAGRGGRQPQHF.

This clonotype was picked up a small number of times. The CDR3: CSARDWTESYEQYF. The CDR3 DNA is TGCAGTGCTAGAGATTGGACGGAGAGCTACGAGCAGTACTTC. The chain joins TRBV20-1 to TRBJ2-7; no definite D call. Trimming took off 0 bases at V and 3 bases at J, with 12 bases between the two ends. This CDR3 has 14 residues. CDR1 and CDR2 from the germline V gene are DFQATT and SNEGSKA (reference sequence).

This clonotype has a handful of counts. This chain connects TRBV29-1 to TRBJ2-2; TRBD1 agrees at 7 bases. J was trimmed by 4 bases and V by 8 bases; bases with no gene match: 10. CDR3 size: 14 residues. Germline CDR1 is SQVTM and CDR2 is ANQGSEA. DNA for the CDR3: TGCAGCATGACGACAGGGAAGCGCACCGGGGAGCTGTTTTTT. This translates into CSMTTGKRTGELFF.

In its sample, this clonotype was seen many times. The rearrangement uses TRBV28 and TRBJ2-5; 10 bases agree with TRBD1. Germline assignment: CDR1 MDHEN and CDR2 SYDVKM. J lost 7 bases, V lost 4 bases, and 24 bases had no gene match. This CDR3 spans 20 amino acids. In DNA form, the CDR3 reads TGTGCCAGCAGTTCGAACCCGGGACAGGGGCTCAATTATCCACGCGGGACCCAGTACTTC. Translation: CASSSNPGQGLNYPRGTQYF.

This clonotype was detected many times. This rearrangement joins TRBV28 to TRBJ1-5, with 11 positions matching TRBD1. Trimming removed 3 bases from V and 4 bases from J; junction bases left unmatched: 11. Germline V CDR1 and CDR2: MDHEN, SYDVKM. The CDR3 has 18 residues. CDR3 protein: CASSFFLLGTGGNQPQHF. As DNA, the CDR3 is TGTGCCAGCAGTTTCTTCCTACTTGGGACAGGGGGAAATCAGCCCCAGCATTTT.

This clonotype was seen more than once but under ten times. The rearrangement links TRBV2 to TRBJ1-6; 9 nucleotides line up with TRBD1. The CDR3 runs to 15 residues. Looked up from germline, CDR1 is SNHLY and CDR2 is FYNNEI. J was trimmed by 4 bases and V by 7 bases; bases with no gene match: 5. CDR3 in DNA: TGTGCCAGCACCGGAGGGACAGGGTATAATTCACCCCTCCACTTT. It specifies CASTGGTGYNSPLHF.

The chain couples TRBV9 to TRBJ1-1; no definite D call. Germline V lookup: CDR1 SGDLS, CDR2 YYNGEE. The V gene lost 3 bases and the J gene lost 3 bases, with 9 bases spanning the gap. CDR3 length: 13 residues. CDR3 residues: CASSAVEYTEAFF. For the CDR3, the DNA is TGTGCCAGCAGCGCAGTGGAGTACACTGAAGCTTTCTTT. Complete variable domain (other parts from reference TRBV9 and TRBJ1-1): DSGVTQTPKHLITATGQRVTLRCSPRSGDLSVYWYQQSLDQGLQFLIQYYNGEERAKGNILERFSAQQFPDLHSELNLSSLELGDSALYFCASSAVEYTEAFFGQGTRLTVV.

This clonotype showed up many times. The chain has TRBV7-2 and TRBJ2-1; D remains ambiguous. The V and J ends lost 1 base and 7 bases respectively, with 14 bases between them. The germline CDR1 and CDR2 sequences are SGHTA and FQGNSA. The CDR3 is made up of 15 amino acids. CDR3 amino acids: CASSLGGSTTNEQFF. In DNA form, the CDR3 reads TGTGCCAGCAGCTTAGGGGGAAGTACCACTAATGAGCAGTTCTTC.

There are many counts of this clonotype. The chain uses TRBV5-1 and TRBJ2-5; maybe TRBD1 (5 bases). The CDR3 length is 14 residues. The germline gives CDR1 SGHRS, CDR2 YFSETQ. V was clipped by 6 bases and J by 0 bases, with 12 bases between them. CDR3 sequence reads: CASTEADNQETQYF. CDR3 in DNA: TGCGCCAGCACCGAGGCGGACAACCAAGAGACCCAGTACTTC.